The clone carrying this T cell receptor (beta chain) was recorded only once. Its cognate antigen is unknown. The data derive from a study of T cell responses to AZD1222 COVID-19 vaccine. For the study at large: Researchers grouped second doses given at about 4 or about 12 weeks into one pool.

Data came from immunoSEQ multiplex PCR; TCRdb stores just in-frame clones and leaves some out. The sample gives about 120,000 clones, 80% to 90% of which show up once; around 3.1% is in the top ten. Findings of the study overall: The study found Spike-specific TCR breadth and depth rose after two AZD1222 doses. Nearly half of the spike-specific TCRs reportedly recognize variant regions that carry no mutations. White British people made up most donors, females outnumbered males, and clonal diversity was possibly underestimated.

The receptor was derived from an adult in good health. The source was peripheral blood, collected on day 0 of AZD1222 vaccination.

In DNA, the CDR3 is TGTGCCAGCAGCTTAGCGGCTTGGGGGGAAGAAAAACTGTTTTTT. The encoded protein is CASSLAAWGEEKLFF. The chain carries TRBV7-2 and TRBJ1-4, with a tentative D call TRBD1 (5 bases). The length of the CDR3 is 15 residues. Germline assignment: CDR1 SGHTA and CDR2 FQGNSA. V was cut by 0 bases and J by 8 bases, with 13 bases left in between.